What follows are 19 T cell receptor beta chains derived from one specimen sequenced in a study of blood T cells in healthy people across ages. Primed by a sample-barcoded 5' primer and a J-beta primer mix, a second PCR proceeded for about 6 to 11 cycles. From the 5' RACE reads, TCRdb called clonotypes with MiXCR, one entry per CDR3 protein. The data show around 1.5 million distinct CDR3 sequences, 59% seen once. Material: blood. These TCRs come from a man aged 18 to 30 in good health.

V is TRBV4-2 and J is TRBJ2-1; D gene uncertain. The DNA end is more similar to TRBJ2-7, so the J call may be wrong. The CDR3 loop spans 13 amino acids. Germline assignment: CDR1 LGHNA and CDR2 YNFKEQ. The CDR3 loop reads CASSQVAGNEQYF. The CDR3 DNA follows: TGTGCCAGCAGCCAAGTGGCCGGAAATGAGCAGTACTTC.

This chain joins TRBV29-1 and TRBJ2-5, with D perhaps given as TRBD1 or TRBD2 (6 bases each). Germline V lookup: CDR1 SQVTM, CDR2 ANQGSEA. CDR3 length: 16 amino acids. Trimming stripped 4 bases from V and 5 bases from J, with 23 bases between. The CDR3 region has the DNA TGCAGCGTTGTCTACCAAGGCGGGACACCGAAGGAGACCCAGTACTTC. It encodes CSVVYQGGTPKETQYF. The variable domain in full, completed from reference TRBV29-1 and TRBJ2-5, reads SAVISQKPSRDICQRGTSLTIQCQVDSQVTMMFWYRQQPGQSLTLIATANQGSEATYESGFVIDKFPISRPNLTFSTLTVSNMSPEDSSIYLCSVVYQGGTPKETQYFGPGTRLLVL.

The rearrangement uses TRBV4-1 and TRBJ1-5, with D perhaps TRBD1 (6 bases). The CDR3 is made up of 18 amino acids. The germline gives CDR1 MGHRA, CDR2 YSYEKL. Trimming left V 5 bases short and J 2 bases short, with 22 bases between. The CDR3 loop reads CASSNDYTGGAGNQPQHF. In DNA form, the CDR3 reads TGCGCCAGCAGCAATGATTACACCGGGGGGGCTGGCAATCAGCCCCAGCATTTT.

The V call is TRBV6-6, the J call TRBJ2-5; a possible D gene is TRBD1 (6 bases). With the DNA end fitting TRBJ2-7 better, the J assignment may be wrong. Germline CDR1 MNHNY, CDR2 SVGAGI (reference sequence). The CDR3 consists of 16 residues. Written as DNA, the CDR3 is TGTGCCAGCAGTTACGGGGTAGTCAGGACAGTTGACGAGCAGTACTTC. It translates to CASSYGVVRTVDEQYF.

The chain uses TRBV20-1 and TRBJ1-2, with 9 bases that match TRBD1. The V and J ends lost 4 bases and 6 bases, in that order; junction bases with no gene match: 3. The CDR3 runs 12 residues. Germline loops: CDR1 DFQATT, CDR2 SNEGSKA (reference sequence). CDR3: CSAKDRGDGYTF. The CDR3 coding sequence is TGCAGTGCTAAGGACAGGGGAGATGGCTACACCTTC.

The chain joins TRBV11-2 to TRBJ2-1, with TRBD2 matching over 16 bases. CDR3 length: 20 amino acids. V gave up 3 bases and J gave up 4 bases; unmatched junction bases: 12. CDR1 and CDR2 from the germline V gene are SGHAT and FQNNGV. CDR3 sequence (DNA): TGTGCCAGCAGCTTGGCTCGGGGGACTAGCGGGAGGGCCAAATACAATGAGCAGTTCTTC. This translates into CASSLARGTSGRAKYNEQFF.

This clonotype came up a few times. The J gene is TRBJ2-1, the V gene TRBV29-1; D gene ambiguous. With 4 bases removed from V and 8 bases from J, the gap between germline ends came to 9 bases. CDR3 length: 11 residues. The germline CDR1 and CDR2 sequences are SQVTM and ANQGSEA. CDR3 sequence reads: CSVAYLDEQFF. DNA of the CDR3: TGCAGCGTTGCTTATCTGGATGAGCAGTTCTTC.

In its sample, this clonotype was seen a few times. V gene TRBV4-1 combines with J gene TRBJ2-1, with a possible D match to TRBD2 (7 bases). With 3 bases removed from V and 7 bases from J, the gap between germline ends came to 19 bases. This CDR3 is 16 amino acids long. Germline V gene sequence: CDR1 MGHRA, CDR2 YSYEKL. CDR3 sequence: CASSQDRMRGGNEQFF. Written as DNA, the CDR3 is TGCGCCAGCAGCCAGGACCGGATGAGGGGGGGTAATGAGCAGTTCTTC.

This clonotype showed up just a few times. CDR3 bases: TGTGCCAGCAGCCACCCCGCAATCTACGAGCAGTACTTC. It is translated as CASSHPAIYEQYF. The chain has TRBV3-1 and TRBJ2-7, with D unclear. This CDR3 contains 13 residues. Germline CDR1 reads LGHDT; CDR2 reads YNNKEL (reference sequence). V lost 3 bases and J lost 3, with 9 bases in between.

The chain couples TRBV4-1 to TRBJ2-3; weak D call: TRBD1 (6 bases). In germline, CDR1 is MGHRA, CDR2 YSYEKL. The CDR3 contains 18 residues. The V end lost 3 bases, the J end lost 4 bases, and 23 bases lay between the germline ends. The CDR3 coding sequence is TGCGCCAGCAGCCACCCCCCCCAGGGGACCGTTATATCAGATACGCAGTATTTT. It is translated as CASSHPPQGTVISDTQYF.

For the CDR3, the DNA is TGTGCCAGCAGAACCCCTTTAAACACCATATATTTT. Translating gives CASRTPLNTIYF. The chain joins TRBV12-3 or TRBV12-4 to TRBJ1-3; D is unresolved. The CDR3 contains 12 residues. V was pared by 6 bases and J by 6 bases, with 9 bases between.

The rearrangement uses TRBV7-9 and TRBJ2-5; TRBD2 is a possible D gene (5 bases). Germline CDR1 reads SEHNR; CDR2 reads FQNEAQ (reference sequence). The ends were cut back, 1 base at V and 4 bases at J, with 13 bases in the middle. This CDR3 is 15 amino acids long. The CDR3 here is CASSLGGFPAETQYF. The CDR3 DNA follows: TGTGCCAGCAGCTTAGGAGGGTTTCCGGCAGAGACCCAGTACTTC.

The J gene is TRBJ2-5, the V gene TRBV6-2 or TRBV6-3, with D perhaps matching TRBD2 (5 bases). Germline lookup yields CDR1 MNHEY and CDR2 SVGEGT. V lost 6 bases to trimming and J lost 2 bases, with 10 bases between them. The CDR3 runs 13 residues. The CDR3 DNA follows: TGTGCCAGCAGGGCGGACTGGCAAGAGACCCAGTACTTC. It specifies CASRADWQETQYF.

The chain recombines TRBV7-2 with TRBJ2-1; D is ambiguous. CDR1 and CDR2 from the germline V gene are SGHTA and FQGNSA. This CDR3 is 14 amino acids long. The V gene lost 1 base and the J gene lost 5 bases, with 9 bases spanning the gap. The CDR3 is CASSLVGYHNEQFF. The DNA for the CDR3 is TGTGCCAGCAGCTTAGTGGGCTACCACAATGAGCAGTTCTTC.

This clonotype showed up just a few times. J is TRBJ2-7 and V is TRBV5-6; D unresolved. The CDR3 is made up of 12 amino acids. Trimming left V 4 bases short and J 2 bases short, with 7 bases between. Germline CDR1 reads SGHDT; CDR2 reads YYEEEE. CDR3 amino acids: CASSLKTYEQYF. The CDR3, as DNA: TGTGCCAGCAGCCTTAAAACCTACGAGCAGTACTTC.

This clonotype has more than one count but fewer than ten. The chain couples TRBV29-1 to TRBJ2-7, with TRBD1 matching 7 bases. The CDR3 runs 12 residues. CDR1 SQVTM and CDR2 ANQGSEA come from the germline V gene. Losses at the gene ends were 3 bases for V and 5 bases for J; bases not matched to a gene: 4. The DNA of the CDR3 is TGCAGCGTTGAGGGACAGCTAGACGAGCAGTACTTC. This codes for CSVEGQLDEQYF.

V usage is TRBV6-2 or TRBV6-3 and J usage is TRBJ2-3; 7 bases align to TRBD2. From germline, CDR1 is MNHEY and CDR2 SVGEGT. J gave up 5 bases and V 6 bases, and 8 bases lay outside the gene matches. The CDR3 is 14 amino acids. The CDR3 reads CASSNRLAEDTQYF. The CDR3 DNA reads as TGTGCCAGCAGCAACCGACTAGCTGAAGATACGCAGTATTTT.

This chain joins TRBV28 and TRBJ2-7; no clear D gene. From germline, CDR1 is MDHEN and CDR2 SYDVKM. The V end lost 5 bases, the J end lost 3 bases, and 14 bases lay between the germline ends. CDR3 length equals 14 residues. This CDR3 is CASSLQPGYYEQYF. In DNA form, the CDR3 reads TGTGCCAGCAGTCTACAGCCCGGATACTACGAGCAGTACTTC.

This clonotype was counted a single time. This rearrangement joins TRBV20-1 to TRBJ1-5; D might be TRBD1 (5 bases). Germline V gene sequence: CDR1 DFQATT, CDR2 SNEGSKA (reference sequence). The germline V and J ends were trimmed by 6 bases and 6 bases, with 12 bases remaining between them. The CDR3 is 12 residues long. The CDR3 nucleotides read TGCAGTGCCCGCAAGGGGCTTCAGCCCCAGCATTTT. Protein: CSARKGLQPQHF.